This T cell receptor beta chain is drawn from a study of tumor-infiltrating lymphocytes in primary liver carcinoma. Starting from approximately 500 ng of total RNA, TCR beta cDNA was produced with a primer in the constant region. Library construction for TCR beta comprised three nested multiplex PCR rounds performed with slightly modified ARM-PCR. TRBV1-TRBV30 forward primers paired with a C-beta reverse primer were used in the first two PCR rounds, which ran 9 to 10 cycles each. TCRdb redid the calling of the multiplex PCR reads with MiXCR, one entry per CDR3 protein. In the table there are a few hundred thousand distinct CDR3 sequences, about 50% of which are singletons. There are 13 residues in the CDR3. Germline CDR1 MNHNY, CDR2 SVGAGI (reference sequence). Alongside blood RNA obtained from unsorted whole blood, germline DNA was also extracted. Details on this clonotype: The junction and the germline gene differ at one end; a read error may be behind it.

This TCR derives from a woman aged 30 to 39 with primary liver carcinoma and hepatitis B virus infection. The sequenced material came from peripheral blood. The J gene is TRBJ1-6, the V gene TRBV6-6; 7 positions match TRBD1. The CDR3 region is CASYRDRNSRLHF. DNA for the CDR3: TGTGCCAGCTACCGGGACAGAAATTCACGCCTCCACTTT.